This T cell receptor (beta chain) was recorded in a study of blood T cell repertoires in COVID-19. Study context: Samples representing acute and convalescent COVID-19 were sourced from the United States, Italy and Spain. Nucleic acid was either cDNA or gDNA, and it came from T cells, B-cell-depleted T cells, or PBMCs.

Sequenced by immunoSEQ multiplex PCR; TCRdb stores in-frame clones only, minus some. The repertoire holds some 130,000 clones, with roughly 75% as singletons. The trim removed 6 bases at V and 6 bases at J, leaving 7 bases unmatched. The CDR3 covers 14 residues. Per the germline V gene, CDR1 is MRHNA and CDR2 is SNTAGT. Cohort 3 recovered donors had two negative PCRs, clearance, or symptom resolution. The V and J genes are TRBV6-4 and TRBJ2-2; 7 positions match TRBD1. The clonotype comes from a woman between 50 and 59 years old who had recovered from COVID-19. The sequencing input was PBMCs or T cells enriched from blood (not recorded which). In DNA form, the CDR3 reads TGTGCCAGCAGAAAAGACAGGGTTGCCGGGGAGCTGTTTTTT. This encodes CASRKDRVAGELFF.